These 12 T cell receptor beta chains were sequenced from one sample in a study of blood T cell repertoires in COVID-19. This table comes from immunoSEQ multiplex PCR, and its TCRdb copy is limited to in-frame clones, with some not included. The table records 450,000 to 500,000 clones, approximately 85% of them present only once. The sequencing input was peripheral blood. These receptors all stem from a human donor in a cohort sampled during active COVID-19.

The chain has TRBV7-9 and TRBJ2-7, with TRBD1 as a possible D gene (6 bases). CDR3 length equals 12 residues. Per the germline V gene, CDR1 is SEHNR and CDR2 is FQNEAQ (reference sequence). V was cut by 11 bases and J by 0 bases, with 11 bases left in between. Here the CDR3 DNA reads TGTGCCGGACAGTCCGGCTCCTACGAGCAGTACTTC. Its translation is CAGQSGSYEQYF. Full variable domain (remainder filled in from reference TRBV7-9 and TRBJ2-7): DTGVSQNPRHKITKRGQNVTFRCDPISEHNRLYWYRQTLGQGPEFLTYFQNEAQLEKSRLLSDRFSAERPKGSFSTLEIQRTEQGDSAMYLCAGQSGSYEQYFGPGTRLTVT.

V and J are TRBV5-5 and TRBJ2-1; TRBD2 aligns across 10 bases. Germline loops: CDR1 SGHKS, CDR2 YYEKEE (reference sequence). The CDR3 totals 15 residues. Trimming cost V 2 bases and J 3 bases; bases outside gene matches: 2. In DNA form, the CDR3 reads TGTGCCAGCAGCTTATTAGCGGGAGGCTACAATGAGCAGTTCTTC. It translates to CASSLLAGGYNEQFF.

A remark on this clone: Other DNA sequences from this sample encode an identical CDR3 as well. The chain couples TRBV2 to TRBJ1-1, with 8 positions matching TRBD1. Trimming took 6 bases from V and 1 from J; bases not matched to a gene: 1. This CDR3 spans 13 amino acids. Germline CDR1 reads SNHLY; CDR2 reads FYNNEI. CDR3 residues: CASSGQGNTEAFF. CDR3 nucleotide sequence: TGTGCCAGCAGCGGACAGGGGAACACTGAAGCTTTCTTT.

The CDR3 sequence is CASSFGASGRSNEQFF. CDR3 nucleotide sequence: TGTGCCAGCAGCTTTGGGGCTAGCGGGAGGAGCAATGAGCAGTTCTTC. This chain uses TRBV5-6 with TRBJ2-1; 11 bases match TRBD2. The germline CDR1 and CDR2 sequences are SGHDT and YYEEEE. Trimming removed 2 bases from V and 6 bases from J; junction bases left unmatched: 7. The CDR3 extends over 16 amino acids.

The V call is TRBV7-2, the J call TRBJ2-3; weak D call: TRBD2 (7 bases). Trimming stripped 4 bases from V and 2 bases from J, with 16 bases between. This CDR3 has 16 amino acids. Germline V gene sequence: CDR1 SGHTA, CDR2 FQGNSA. The CDR3 region is CASSSVRGGSTDTQYF. The CDR3 nucleotides are TGTGCCAGCAGCTCAGTGAGGGGGGGTTCCACAGATACGCAGTATTTT.

V usage is TRBV9 and J usage is TRBJ1-2, with a possible D match to TRBD1 (5 bases). V lost 0 bases to trimming and J lost 8 bases, with 20 bases between them. The germline gives CDR1 SGDLS, CDR2 YYNGEE. This CDR3 contains 16 residues. The CDR3 region is CASSVATSGWGRGYTF. CDR3 nucleotides: TGTGCCAGCAGCGTAGCTACCTCCGGGTGGGGCCGGGGCTACACCTTC.

The V gene is TRBV6-1, the J gene TRBJ2-5, with 11 bases aligning to TRBD2. V lost 3 bases, J lost 1 base, and 7 bases stayed unmatched. The V gene's germline CDR1 is MNHNS and CDR2 SASEGT. The CDR3 loop spans 17 amino acids. As DNA, the CDR3 is TGTGCCAGCAGTGACACCGGGACTAGCGGCCTCCAAGAGACCCAGTACTTC. Encoded protein: CASSDTGTSGLQETQYF.

This clone was recorded only once. CDR3 region: CASSVNNEQFF. The CDR3 region has the DNA TGTGCCAGCAGTGTTAACAATGAGCAGTTCTTC. V is TRBV2 and J is TRBJ2-1; no clear D. The germline V and J ends were trimmed by 4 bases and 5 bases, with 3 bases remaining between them. From germline, CDR1 is SNHLY and CDR2 FYNNEI. This CDR3 region has 11 residues.

J is TRBJ2-5 and V is TRBV24-1, with 8 positions matching TRBD1. The junction had 8 bases not matched to a gene; V was cut back by 3 bases and J by 0 bases. Germline V gives CDR1 KGHDR, CDR2 SFDVKD. The CDR3 length is 17 residues. The CDR3 DNA is TGTGCCACCAGTGATCGTCCGGGACAGGAAAACCAAGAGACCCAGTACTTC. Encoded protein: CATSDRPGQENQETQYF.

This chain uses TRBV7-3 with TRBJ2-7, with D perhaps matching TRBD2 (6 bases). Trimming stripped 5 bases from V and 6 bases from J, with 20 bases between. The CDR3 is made up of 15 amino acids. Germline CDR1 and CDR2: SGHTA and FQGTGA. The DNA for the CDR3 is TGTGCCAGCAGCCTTAAAGCGGGTTGGGTTCCCGAGCAGTACTTC. Translation gives CASSLKAGWVPEQYF.

This clone has more than one count but fewer than ten. The chain recombines TRBV30 with TRBJ1-2, with 11 bases that match TRBD1. This CDR3 spans 14 amino acids. CDR1 and CDR2 (germline): GTSNPN, SVGIG (reference sequence). V was clipped by 2 bases and J by 5 bases; unmatched bases: 4. The CDR3 nucleotides read TGTGCCTGGAGTCGGGACAGGGGGGGGTATGGCTACACCTTC. Amino acids: CAWSRDRGGYGYTF.

The V gene is TRBV27, the J gene TRBJ1-2, with 12 positions matching TRBD1. V shed 5 bases, J shed 8 bases, and the junction held 9 bases outside the gene matches. This CDR3 spans 15 amino acids. CDR1 MNHEY and CDR2 SMNVEV come from the germline V gene (reference sequence). The CDR3 here is CASSSPGTGGEGYTF. Written as DNA, the CDR3 is TGTGCCAGCAGTAGTCCCGGGACAGGGGGCGAGGGCTACACCTTC.